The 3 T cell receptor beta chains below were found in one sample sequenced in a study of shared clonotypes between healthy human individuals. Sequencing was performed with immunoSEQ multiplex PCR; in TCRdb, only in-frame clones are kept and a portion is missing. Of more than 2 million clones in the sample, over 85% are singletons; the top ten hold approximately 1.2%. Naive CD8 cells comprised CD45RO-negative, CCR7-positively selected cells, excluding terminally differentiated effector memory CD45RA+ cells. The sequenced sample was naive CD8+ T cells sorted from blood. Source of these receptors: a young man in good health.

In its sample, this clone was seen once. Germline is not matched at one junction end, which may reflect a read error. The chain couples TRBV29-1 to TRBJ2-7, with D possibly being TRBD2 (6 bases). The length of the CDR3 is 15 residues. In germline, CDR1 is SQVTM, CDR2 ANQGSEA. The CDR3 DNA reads TGCAGCGTTGAAACCGGACTACAAAGCTCCTACGGGCAGTACTTC. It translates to CSVETGLQSSYGQYF.

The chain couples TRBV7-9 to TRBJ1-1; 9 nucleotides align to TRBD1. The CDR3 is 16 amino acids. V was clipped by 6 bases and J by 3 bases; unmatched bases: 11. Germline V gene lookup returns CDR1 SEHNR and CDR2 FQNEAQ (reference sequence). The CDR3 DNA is TGTGCCAGCAGACAGACCGGACAGGGGAAGTACACTGAAGCTTTCTTT. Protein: CASRQTGQGKYTEAFF.

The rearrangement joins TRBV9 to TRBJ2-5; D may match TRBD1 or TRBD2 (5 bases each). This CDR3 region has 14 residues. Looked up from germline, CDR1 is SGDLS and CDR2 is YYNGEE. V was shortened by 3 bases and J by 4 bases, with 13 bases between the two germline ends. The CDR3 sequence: CASSGSPGTETQYF. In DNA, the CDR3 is TGTGCCAGCAGCGGGTCCCCCGGGACAGAGACCCAGTACTTC.